The following is a T cell receptor (beta chain) sequence with its context. Its specificity is not known. The sample is drawn from a study of cytomegalovirus exposure and HLA in healthy donors. PCR was performed using 60 Vbeta and 13 Jbeta primers. Clones were sequenced by immunoSEQ multiplex PCR, and TCRdb holds only the in-frame ones, with some missing. The sample includes over 120,000 clones, approximately 84% seen only once; the top ten take approximately 1.5%. Findings and caveats of the study: Cytomegalovirus-associated TCR beta chains were listed, numbering more than 150. The productive fraction for most TCR beta V segments was about 87% or about 30% in an earlier analysis. An apparent linkage of common viral pathogens to several of the most significant clusters emerged in a later analysis.

CDR3 length: 14 residues. Trimming cost V 5 bases and J 4 bases; bases outside gene matches: 6. Germline assignment: CDR1 LNHNV and CDR2 YYDKDF (reference sequence). This sequence originates from a man aged 30-40 years in good health and CMV-seropositive. The sequenced sample consisted of PBMCs. This sequence joins TRBV15 and TRBJ2-5, with 8 bases that match TRBD1. The CDR3 reads CATSPRTGRETQYF. CDR3 coding DNA: TGTGCCACCAGCCCCCGGACAGGGAGAGAGACCCAGTACTTC.